This is a list of T cell receptor beta chains from one sample in a study of prognosis after radiotherapy for stage I lung cancer. TCRdb recomputed calls from the multiplex PCR reads with MiXCR, one row per CDR3 protein. The repertoire consists of under 20,000 distinct CDR3 sequences, with 45% to 50% occurring once and the leading ten covering roughly 33%. This material consisted of PBMCs, taken before or after stereotactic body radiation therapy (not recorded which). All receptors come from a donor aged 50 or older with non-small cell lung cancer. Both conserved end residues are part of each CDR3. The D gene is left open where the match is weak. Clone size is stated in some rows and not others, as once, few, many or a class when expanded.

v_call: TRBV4-1; j_call: TRBJ2-5; d_call: NA; clone_size: many; cdr3_aa: CASSRPQRAGETQYF; cdr3_nt: TGCGCCAGCAGCCGCCCTCAGAGGGCAGGGGAGACCCAGTACTTC
v_call: TRBV10-3; j_call: TRBJ2-7; d_call: NA; clone_size: NA; cdr3_aa: CAITPNGRSSYEQYF; cdr3_nt: TGTGCCATCACCCCGAACGGTAGGAGCTCCTACGAGCAGTACTTC
v_call: TRBV9; j_call: TRBJ2-5; d_call: TRBD1; clone_size: many; cdr3_aa: CASSVGQGAVVETQYF; cdr3_nt: TGTGCCAGCAGCGTAGGGCAGGGGGCGGTGGTAGAGACCCAGTACTTC
v_call: TRBV6-2/TRBV6-3; j_call: TRBJ1-2; d_call: NA; clone_size: NA; cdr3_aa: CASRETRTPYGYTF; cdr3_nt: TGTGCCAGCAGAGAGACTCGTACGCCATATGGCTACACCTTC
v_call: TRBV7-9; j_call: TRBJ1-4; d_call: TRBD1; clone_size: many; cdr3_aa: CASSFPGTVNEKLFF; cdr3_nt: TGTGCCAGCAGCTTTCCCGGGACAGTTAATGAAAAACTGTTTTTT
v_call: TRBV20-1; j_call: TRBJ2-7; d_call: NA; clone_size: NA; cdr3_aa: CSARVPVSYEQYF; cdr3_nt: TGCAGTGCTAGAGTTCCGGTCTCCTACGAGCAGTACTTC
v_call: TRBV5-1; j_call: TRBJ1-2; d_call: NA; clone_size: many; cdr3_aa: CASSLAGYGYTF; cdr3_nt: TGCGCCAGCAGCTTGGCCGGGTATGGCTACACCTTC
v_call: TRBV5-4; j_call: TRBJ2-1; d_call: TRBD2; clone_size: many; cdr3_aa: CASRGLAGDGEQFF; cdr3_nt: TGTGCCAGCAGGGGGCTAGCGGGAGATGGTGAGCAGTTCTTC
v_call: TRBV2; j_call: TRBJ1-2; d_call: NA; clone_size: hyperexpanded; cdr3_aa: CASSERGNGYTF; cdr3_nt: TGTGCCAGCAGTGAACGGGGGAATGGCTACACCTTC
v_call: TRBV5-1; j_call: TRBJ1-3; d_call: NA; clone_size: NA; cdr3_aa: CASSKWGGPRGNTIYF; cdr3_nt: TGCGCCAGCAGCAAGTGGGGGGGACCTCGTGGAAACACCATATATTTT
v_call: TRBV18; j_call: TRBJ1-2; d_call: TRBD1; clone_size: many; cdr3_aa: CASSPDRVNYGYTF; cdr3_nt: TGTGCCAGCTCACCTGACAGGGTTAACTATGGCTACACCTTC
v_call: TRBV30; j_call: TRBJ1-1; d_call: NA; clone_size: NA; cdr3_aa: CAWNLGGTEAFF; cdr3_nt: TGTGCCTGGAATTTGGGCGGCACTGAAGCTTTCTTT
v_call: TRBV5-1; j_call: TRBJ2-7; d_call: NA; clone_size: NA; cdr3_aa: CASSDGHCGAGYEQYF; cdr3_nt: TGCGCCAGCAGCGACGGCCACTGTGGCGCAGGGTACGAGCAGTACTTC
v_call: TRBV4-1; j_call: TRBJ2-2; d_call: TRBD2; clone_size: many; cdr3_aa: CASSQDPRTSDTGELFF; cdr3_nt: TGCGCCAGCAGCCAAGATCCCCGGACTAGCGATACCGGGGAGCTGTTTTTT
v_call: TRBV20-1; j_call: TRBJ1-4; d_call: NA; clone_size: many; cdr3_aa: CSAREDEKLFF; cdr3_nt: TGCAGTGCTAGAGAAGATGAAAAACTGTTTTTT
v_call: TRBV11-2; j_call: TRBJ2-2; d_call: TRBD1; clone_size: NA; cdr3_aa: CASSLDPPDRAYTGELFF; cdr3_nt: TGTGCCAGCAGCTTAGACCCCCCGGACAGGGCATACACCGGGGAGCTGTTTTTT
v_call: TRBV5-1; j_call: TRBJ2-5; d_call: NA; clone_size: many; cdr3_aa: CASSSQTRLDRQETQYF; cdr3_nt: TGCGCCAGCAGCTCCCAAACCCGACTAGATCGACAAGAGACCCAGTACTTC
v_call: TRBV3-1; j_call: TRBJ2-7; d_call: TRBD2; clone_size: once; cdr3_aa: CASSRTPSGTSGRLNF; cdr3_nt: TGTGCCAGCAGCCGAACACCCTCCGGGACTAGCGGGAGATTGAACTTC
v_call: TRBV28; j_call: TRBJ1-4; d_call: NA; clone_size: NA; cdr3_aa: CASNNAWGPTGKMFF; cdr3_nt: TGTGCCAGCAACAATGCGTGGGGACCCACGGGAAAAATGTTTTTT
v_call: TRBV11-2; j_call: TRBJ1-2; d_call: TRBD1; clone_size: NA; cdr3_aa: CASSLVWGQTYGYTF; cdr3_nt: TGTGCCAGCAGCTTAGTGTGGGGACAGACTTATGGCTACACCTTC
v_call: TRBV6-1; j_call: TRBJ1-5; d_call: TRBD1; clone_size: NA; cdr3_aa: CASSGQGGSNQPQHF; cdr3_nt: TGTGCCAGCAGCGGACAGGGAGGGAGCAATCAGCCCCAGCATTTT
v_call: TRBV7-8; j_call: TRBJ2-3; d_call: NA; clone_size: many; cdr3_aa: CASILRPGSTDTQYF; cdr3_nt: TGTGCCAGCATCCTACGCCCCGGCTCCACAGATACGCAGTATTTT
v_call: TRBV2; j_call: TRBJ2-1; d_call: TRBD1; clone_size: NA; cdr3_aa: CASSEPWTGGGNEQFF; cdr3_nt: TGTGCCAGCAGTGAACCTTGGACAGGGGGCGGGAATGAGCAGTTCTTC
v_call: TRBV15; j_call: TRBJ2-1; d_call: NA; clone_size: once; cdr3_aa: CATGIAYNQQFF; cdr3_nt: TGTGCCACCGGGATTGCCTACAATCAGCAGTTCTTC
v_call: TRBV9; j_call: TRBJ2-1; d_call: TRBD2; clone_size: many; cdr3_aa: CASSAQSGVYNEQFF; cdr3_nt: TGTGCCAGCAGCGCCCAGAGCGGGGTTTACAATGAGCAGTTCTTC
v_call: TRBV14; j_call: TRBJ1-2; d_call: NA; clone_size: many; cdr3_aa: CASSPRLDGYTF; cdr3_nt: TGTGCCAGCAGCCCTCGTCTGGATGGCTACACCTTC
v_call: TRBV30; j_call: TRBJ2-2; d_call: TRBD1; clone_size: many; cdr3_aa: CAWSRTGFGGELFF; cdr3_nt: TGTGCCTGGAGTCGGACAGGGTTTGGCGGGGAGCTGTTTTTT
v_call: TRBV2; j_call: TRBJ2-2; d_call: TRBD1; clone_size: NA; cdr3_aa: CASSPQGKTGELFF; cdr3_nt: TGTGCCAGCAGTCCACAGGGGAAGACCGGGGAGCTGTTTTTT
v_call: TRBV7-9; j_call: TRBJ2-3; d_call: TRBD2; clone_size: NA; cdr3_aa: CASTSSGLAGSGNTDTQYF; cdr3_nt: TGCGCCAGCACCTCCTCGGGACTAGCGGGAAGTGGAAACACAGATACGCAGTATTTT
v_call: TRBV11-2; j_call: TRBJ2-5; d_call: TRBD2; clone_size: NA; cdr3_aa: CASASGSRQETQYF; cdr3_nt: TGTGCCAGTGCGAGCGGGAGCCGGCAAGAGACCCAGTACTTC
v_call: TRBV6-1; j_call: TRBJ2-7; d_call: TRBD1; clone_size: NA; cdr3_aa: CASSPPEDRAHEQYF; cdr3_nt: TGTGCCAGCAGCCCCCCTGAGGACAGGGCCCACGAGCAGTACTTC
v_call: TRBV30; j_call: TRBJ2-7; d_call: TRBD1; clone_size: many; cdr3_aa: CAWSITGVAGEQYF; cdr3_nt: TGTGCCTGGAGTATTACAGGGGTGGCGGGCGAGCAGTACTTC
v_call: TRBV19; j_call: TRBJ1-2; d_call: NA; clone_size: many; cdr3_aa: CASRTAMGSYGYTF; cdr3_nt: TGTGCCAGTCGAACTGCCATGGGTTCTTATGGCTACACCTTC
v_call: TRBV27; j_call: TRBJ2-7; d_call: TRBD2; clone_size: few; cdr3_aa: CASSLMASGSSYEQYF; cdr3_nt: TGTGCCAGCAGTTTAATGGCAAGCGGGAGTTCCTACGAGCAGTACTTC
v_call: TRBV6-8; j_call: TRBJ1-5; d_call: TRBD1; clone_size: NA; cdr3_aa: CASSTLRQGTQPQHF; cdr3_nt: TGTGCCAGCAGTACCCTGCGACAGGGGACTCAGCCACAGCATTTT
v_call: TRBV12-3/TRBV12-4; j_call: TRBJ1-1; d_call: NA; clone_size: NA; cdr3_aa: CASSFQVFAEAFF; cdr3_nt: TGTGCCAGCAGTTTTCAAGTTTTCGCTGAAGCTTTCTTT
v_call: TRBV6-5; j_call: TRBJ2-2; d_call: TRBD1; clone_size: medium-sized; cdr3_aa: CASSYGQGAITGELFF; cdr3_nt: TGTGCCAGCAGTTACGGACAGGGGGCAATCACCGGGGAGCTGTTTTTT
v_call: TRBV7-3; j_call: TRBJ1-3; d_call: NA; clone_size: many; cdr3_aa: CASSSGTGNTIYF; cdr3_nt: TGTGCCAGCAGCTCCGGGACAGGAAACACCATATATTTT
v_call: TRBV5-8; j_call: TRBJ1-4; d_call: TRBD1; clone_size: NA; cdr3_aa: CASRPTGTGSEKLFF; cdr3_nt: TGTGCCAGCAGACCTACCGGGACAGGATCTGAAAAACTGTTTTTT
v_call: TRBV11-1; j_call: TRBJ1-2; d_call: NA; clone_size: NA; cdr3_aa: CASSPIGRGYAF; cdr3_nt: TGTGCCAGCAGCCCCATAGGGCGTGGCTACGCCTTT
v_call: TRBV6-1; j_call: TRBJ1-2; d_call: NA; clone_size: NA; cdr3_aa: CASSSGSQGNYGYTF; cdr3_nt: TGTGCCAGCAGCTCGGGTTCCCAGGGTAACTATGGCTACACCTTC
v_call: TRBV28; j_call: TRBJ2-6; d_call: NA; clone_size: many; cdr3_aa: CASSLSGSGANVLTF; cdr3_nt: TGTGCCAGCAGTTTAAGCGGCTCTGGGGCCAACGTCCTGACTTTC
v_call: TRBV12-3/TRBV12-4; j_call: TRBJ2-7; d_call: TRBD2; clone_size: NA; cdr3_aa: CASSPKGLAGPEQYF; cdr3_nt: TGTGCCAGCAGTCCTAAGGGACTAGCGGGTCCAGAGCAGTACTTC
v_call: TRBV27; j_call: TRBJ1-2; d_call: NA; clone_size: NA; cdr3_aa: CASSLSRAYGYTF; cdr3_nt: TGTGCCAGCAGTTTATCCAGGGCCTATGGCTACACCTTC
v_call: TRBV15; j_call: TRBJ2-7; d_call: NA; clone_size: NA; cdr3_aa: CATSLGTRGSNEQYF; cdr3_nt: TGTGCCACCAGTCTAGGGACACGGGGGTCAAACGAGCAGTACTTC
v_call: TRBV15; j_call: TRBJ2-3; d_call: TRBD2; clone_size: NA; cdr3_aa: CAASKYSSGSRGDTQYF; cdr3_nt: TGTGCCGCCAGCAAATACTCTAGCGGGAGTCGGGGAGATACGCAGTATTTT
v_call: TRBV30; j_call: TRBJ1-2; d_call: TRBD1; clone_size: NA; cdr3_aa: CSWRGTGCVGGYTF; cdr3_nt: TGTTCCTGGAGAGGGACAGGGTGCGTTGGGGGCTACACCTTC
v_call: TRBV3-1; j_call: TRBJ2-1; d_call: TRBD1; clone_size: many; cdr3_aa: CASRARGSPYNEQFF; cdr3_nt: TGTGCCAGCAGGGCCAGGGGGTCCCCCTACAATGAGCAGTTCTTC
v_call: TRBV4-1; j_call: TRBJ2-7; d_call: NA; clone_size: many; cdr3_aa: CASSPTPPEQYF; cdr3_nt: TGCGCCAGCAGCCCGACACCTCCCGAGCAGTACTTC
v_call: TRBV7-9; j_call: TRBJ2-1; d_call: TRBD2; clone_size: many; cdr3_aa: CASSPSGRSTGEQFF; cdr3_nt: TGTGCCAGCAGCCCTAGCGGGAGGAGTACGGGTGAGCAGTTCTTC
v_call: TRBV18; j_call: TRBJ2-1; d_call: NA; clone_size: many; cdr3_aa: CASNRPRGEQFF; cdr3_nt: TGTGCCAGCAATCGACCCCGGGGTGAGCAGTTCTTC
v_call: TRBV7-2; j_call: TRBJ2-3; d_call: NA; clone_size: many; cdr3_aa: CASSLGLVVADTQYF; cdr3_nt: TGTGCCAGCAGCTTAGGACTAGTCGTCGCAGATACGCAGTATTTT
v_call: TRBV7-2; j_call: TRBJ1-2; d_call: NA; clone_size: NA; cdr3_aa: CASSLAPGTAFYTF; cdr3_nt: TGTGCCAGCAGCTTAGCCCCGGGGACGGCCTTCTACACCTTC
v_call: TRBV3-1; j_call: TRBJ2-7; d_call: TRBD2; clone_size: many; cdr3_aa: CASSRGTSGLYEQYF; cdr3_nt: TGTGCCAGCAGCCGGGGTACTAGCGGACTCTACGAGCAGTACTTC